One and the same sample provided the 17 T cell receptor beta chains below, sequenced in a study of T cell repertoires in cytomegalovirus infection. No antigen is known for these receptors. TCRdb processed the reads anew with MiXCR; each CDR3 protein has one entry. The data hold tens of thousands of distinct CDR3 sequences, with around 18% observed a single time. The sequences come from CD8+ T cells from cultured PBMCs, collected from culture after CMV antigen stimulation. The receptor source for this set is a human donor in good health (CMV status not recorded). Some clones in this sample may be carry-over from other donors' samples.

This rearrangement joins TRBV24-1 to TRBJ2-3, with D unresolved. Germline CDR1 and CDR2: KGHDR and SFDVKD. Trimming cost V 3 bases and J 2 bases, with 11 bases left between them. This CDR3 is 15 amino acids long. For the CDR3, the DNA is TGTGCCACCAGTGATCGTCAGGCAGTCACAGATACGCAGTATTTT. As protein: CATSDRQAVTDTQYF.

This clonotype was observed at least ten times. This chain links TRBV2 with TRBJ1-2; D is ambiguous. Trimming removed 5 bases from V and 4 bases from J, with 11 bases in between. From germline, CDR1 is SNHLY and CDR2 FYNNEI. The CDR3 has 13 amino acids. CDR3 loop: CASSLQESYGYTF. The CDR3 DNA reads TGTGCCAGCAGTCTTCAGGAGTCCTATGGCTACACCTTC.

This rearrangement joins TRBV5-5 to TRBJ2-1, with a possible D match to TRBD1 (5 bases). This CDR3 region has 12 residues. Trimming shortened V by 3 bases and J by 6 bases, and 7 bases separated the two germline ends. Germline V gene sequence: CDR1 SGHKS, CDR2 YYEKEE (reference sequence). DNA of the CDR3: TGTGCCAGCAGCTGGGGCGGCAATGAGCAGTTCTTC. It encodes CASSWGGNEQFF.

This clonotype was observed a handful of times. The chain links TRBV30 to TRBJ2-7, with D maybe TRBD1 (5 bases). The CDR3 is made up of 16 amino acids. In germline, CDR1 is GTSNPN, CDR2 SVGIG (reference sequence). V lost 2 bases and J 2 bases, leaving 19 bases between the germline ends. The DNA for the CDR3 is TGTGCCTGGAGTCCCACAAACGGACAAGCACCCTACGAGCAGTACTTC. This sequence encodes CAWSPTNGQAPYEQYF.

This clonotype was seen ten or more times. The chain combines TRBV6-1 with TRBJ2-7, with 9 bases matching TRBD1. The CDR3 totals 15 residues. CDR1 and CDR2 from the germline V gene are MNHNS and SASEGT. The ends lost 3 bases at V and 2 bases at J; junction bases unmatched: 5. The DNA for the CDR3 is TGTGCCAGCAGTGAGAGACAGGGGGGGGCCTACGAGCAGTACTTC. Its translation is CASSERQGGAYEQYF.

This clonotype was seen ten or more times. The CDR3 DNA is TGTGCCAGCAGCCCGGGCTGGCAGGATGGCTACACCTTC. Translation gives CASSPGWQDGYTF. This chain connects TRBV7-9 to TRBJ1-2; D gene unclear. CDR3 size: 13 residues. CDR1 is SEHNR and CDR2 is FQNEAQ in the germline V gene (reference sequence). With 5 bases removed from V and 6 bases from J, the gap between germline ends came to 13 bases.

This clonotype was observed a few times. V gene TRBV3-1 combines with J gene TRBJ1-1; D uncertain. The V and J ends lost 3 bases and 10 bases respectively, with 18 bases between them. Per the germline V gene, CDR1 is LGHDT and CDR2 is YNNKEL (reference sequence). This CDR3 spans 14 amino acids. The CDR3 coding sequence is TGTGCCAGCAGCCATAAAAGCATGTGGGAAGGAGCTTTCTTT. Protein sequence: CASSHKSMWEGAFF.

Concerning this clonotype: This may be a read error: a much more frequent sequence differs by one nucleotide. The V call is TRBV19, the J call TRBJ1-2, with 7 bases matching TRBD1. The junction had 9 bases not matched to a gene; V was cut back by 5 bases and J by 3 bases. Germline loops: CDR1 LNHDA, CDR2 SQIVND (reference sequence). This CDR3 region has 15 residues. The CDR3 sequence is CASSPTLGTDYGYTF. CDR3 DNA: TGTGCCAGTAGTCCCACCCTCGGGACAGACTATGGCTACACCTTC.

The J gene is TRBJ2-7, the V gene TRBV29-1; 9 bases line up with TRBD1. Germline V CDR1 and CDR2: SQVTM, ANQGSEA. This CDR3 spans 12 amino acids. V lost 6 bases and J lost 6; bases outside the gene matches: 6. Here the CDR3 DNA reads TGCAGCGTCCGACAGGACAGGGGCGAGCAGTACTTC. Its translation is CSVRQDRGEQYF.

CDR3 loop: CATSRELGGDQPQHF. The CDR3 nucleotides read TGTGCCACCAGCAGAGAGCTGGGGGGCGATCAGCCCCAGCATTTT. The rearrangement uses TRBV15 and TRBJ1-5; D is perhaps TRBD1 (6 bases). This CDR3 is built from 15 residues. Trimming stripped 0 bases from V and 5 bases from J, with 11 bases between. The germline CDR1 and CDR2 sequences are LNHNV and YYDKDF (reference sequence).

There are many counts of this clonotype. This chain links TRBV6-5 with TRBJ2-2; D gene unclear. The CDR3 is 15 residues long. V lost 3 bases, J lost 4 bases, and 12 bases lay in between. Germline V gives CDR1 MNHEY, CDR2 SVGAGI. In nucleotides, the CDR3 is TGTGCCAGCAGTTATTTCAGGATAGCCACCGGGGAGCTGTTTTTT. This codes for CASSYFRIATGELFF.

This clonotype has at least ten counts. This sequence joins TRBV7-9 and TRBJ2-7; 7 bases match TRBD1. The CDR3 length is 15 residues. The ends lost 0 bases at V and 0 bases at J; junction bases unmatched: 2. Germline values: CDR1 SEHNR, CDR2 FQNEAQ (reference sequence). The CDR3 sequence is CASSLAQGISYEQYF. CDR3 bases: TGTGCCAGCAGCTTAGCACAGGGGATCTCCTACGAGCAGTACTTC.

This chain links TRBV10-3 with TRBJ2-7, with 11 bases fitting TRBD2. V was pared by 2 bases and J by 2 bases, with 5 bases of the junction left unmatched. CDR1 ENHRY and CDR2 SYGVKD come from the germline V gene. The CDR3 loop spans 16 amino acids. The CDR3 here is CAISEGSGRAPYEQYF. DNA for the CDR3: TGTGCCATCAGTGAGGGTAGCGGGAGGGCCCCCTACGAGCAGTACTTC.

There are many counts of this clonotype. This chain links TRBV24-1 with TRBJ1-5, with a tentative D call TRBD1 (6 bases). Germline values: CDR1 KGHDR, CDR2 SFDVKD. CDR3 length equals 14 residues. The V end lost 4 bases, the J end lost 4 bases, and 10 bases lay between the germline ends. This chain's CDR3 is CATSEGQGNQPQHF. The CDR3 bases are TGTGCCACCAGTGAAGGGCAGGGGAATCAGCCCCAGCATTTT.

This chain joins TRBV11-2 and TRBJ2-5; no firm D call. The CDR3 is 12 amino acids. Trimming shortened V by 2 bases and J by 5 bases, and 6 bases separated the two germline ends. Germline V gene lookup returns CDR1 SGHAT and CDR2 FQNNGV. In nucleotides, the CDR3 is TGTGCCAGCAGCTTAAAGGGTGAGACCCAGTACTTC. It specifies CASSLKGETQYF.

CDR3 loop: CASSPSPAGLGETQYF. The CDR3 nucleotides read TGTGCCAGCTCACCGTCTCCTGCGGGACTAGGCGAGACCCAGTACTTC. This rearrangement joins TRBV18 to TRBJ2-5; TRBD2 matches 8 bases. There are 16 residues in the CDR3. Germline lookup yields CDR1 KGHSH and CDR2 LQKENI. Trimming removed 3 bases from V and 5 bases from J; junction bases left unmatched: 11.

There are many counts of this clonotype. The chain combines TRBV6-1 with TRBJ1-4, with TRBD1 identical over 7 bases. Germline CDR1 and CDR2: MNHNS and SASEGT. The CDR3 extends over 18 amino acids. V lost 3 bases and J lost 0; bases outside the gene matches: 10. The CDR3 DNA follows: TGTGCCAGCAGTGATCCCGGGACAGCCTATGCAACTAATGAAAAACTGTTTTTT. It is translated as CASSDPGTAYATNEKLFF.